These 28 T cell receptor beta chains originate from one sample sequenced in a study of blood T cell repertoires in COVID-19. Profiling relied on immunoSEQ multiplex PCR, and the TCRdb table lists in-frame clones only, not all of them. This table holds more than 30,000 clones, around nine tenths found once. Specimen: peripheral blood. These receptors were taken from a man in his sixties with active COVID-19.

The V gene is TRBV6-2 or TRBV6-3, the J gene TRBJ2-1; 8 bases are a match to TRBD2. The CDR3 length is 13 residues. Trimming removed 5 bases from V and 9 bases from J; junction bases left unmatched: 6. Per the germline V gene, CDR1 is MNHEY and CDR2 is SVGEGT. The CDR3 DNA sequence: TGTGCCAGCAGTCACGCCGCGGGGGGTGAGCAGTTCTTC. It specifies CASSHAAGGEQFF.

The chain's CDR3 is CATSRDPPWVISGSKGTQYF. Written as DNA, the CDR3 is TGTGCCACCAGCAGAGACCCCCCATGGGTGATTAGCGGGAGTAAGGGTACGCAGTATTTT. The chain links TRBV15 to TRBJ2-3; 9 positions agree with TRBD2. This CDR3 has 20 amino acids. V dropped 0 bases and J dropped 8; count of bases not matched to a gene: 21. CDR1 and CDR2 from the germline V gene are LNHNV and YYDKDF (reference sequence).

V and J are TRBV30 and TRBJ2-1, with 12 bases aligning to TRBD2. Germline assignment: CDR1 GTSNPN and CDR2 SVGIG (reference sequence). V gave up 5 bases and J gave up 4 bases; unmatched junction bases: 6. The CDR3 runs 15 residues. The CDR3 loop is CAWEPGTSGYNEQFF. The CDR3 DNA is TGTGCCTGGGAGCCCGGGACTAGCGGGTACAATGAGCAGTTCTTC.

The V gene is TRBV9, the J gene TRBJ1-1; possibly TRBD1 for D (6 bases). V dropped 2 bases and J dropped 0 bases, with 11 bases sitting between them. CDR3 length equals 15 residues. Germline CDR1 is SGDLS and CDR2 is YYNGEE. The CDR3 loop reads CASSVVGGMNTEAFF. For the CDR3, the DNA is TGTGCCAGCAGCGTGGTAGGGGGTATGAACACTGAAGCTTTCTTT.

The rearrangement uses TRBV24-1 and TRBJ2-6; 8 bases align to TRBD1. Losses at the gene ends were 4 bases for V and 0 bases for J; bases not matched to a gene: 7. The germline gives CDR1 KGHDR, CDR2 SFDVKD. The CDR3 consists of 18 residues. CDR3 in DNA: TGTGCCACCAGTGACCCCGGGACAGGAAACTCTGGGGCCAACGTCCTGACTTTC. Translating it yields CATSDPGTGNSGANVLTF.

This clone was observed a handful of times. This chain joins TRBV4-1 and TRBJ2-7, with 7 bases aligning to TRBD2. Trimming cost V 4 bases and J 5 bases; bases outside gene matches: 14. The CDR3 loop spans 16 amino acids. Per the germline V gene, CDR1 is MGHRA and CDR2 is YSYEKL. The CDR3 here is CASSRLWGAGKDEQYF. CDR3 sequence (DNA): TGCGCCAGCAGCCGACTTTGGGGAGCGGGAAAAGACGAGCAGTACTTC.

The CDR3: CASSQGQLYGYTF. Here the CDR3 DNA reads TGTGCCAGCAGCCAGGGACAGCTTTATGGCTACACCTTC. The rearrangement uses TRBV12-3 or TRBV12-4 and TRBJ1-2; 7 positions agree with TRBD1. The trim removed 6 bases at V and 5 bases at J, leaving 6 bases unmatched. The CDR3 covers 13 residues.

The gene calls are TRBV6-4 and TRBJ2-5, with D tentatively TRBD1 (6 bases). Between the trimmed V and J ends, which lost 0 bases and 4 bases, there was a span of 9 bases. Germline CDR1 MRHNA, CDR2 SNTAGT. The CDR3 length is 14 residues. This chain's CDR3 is CASSDSNRAETQYF. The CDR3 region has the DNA TGTGCCAGCAGTGACTCGAACAGGGCAGAGACCCAGTACTTC.

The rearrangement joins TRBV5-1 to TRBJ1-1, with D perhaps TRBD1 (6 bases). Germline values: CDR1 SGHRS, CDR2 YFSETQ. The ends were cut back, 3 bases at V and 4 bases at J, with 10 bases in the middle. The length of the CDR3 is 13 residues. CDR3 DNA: TGCGCCAGCAGCTCGACAGGTGTCACTGAAGCTTTCTTT. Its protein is CASSSTGVTEAFF.

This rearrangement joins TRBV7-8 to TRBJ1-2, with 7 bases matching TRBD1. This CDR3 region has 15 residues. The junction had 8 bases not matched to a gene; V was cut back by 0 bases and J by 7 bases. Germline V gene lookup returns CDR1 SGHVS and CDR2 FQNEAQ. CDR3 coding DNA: TGTGCCAGCAGCTTAGCCCAGGGCAGGGGGAGTGGCTACACCTTC. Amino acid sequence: CASSLAQGRGSGYTF.

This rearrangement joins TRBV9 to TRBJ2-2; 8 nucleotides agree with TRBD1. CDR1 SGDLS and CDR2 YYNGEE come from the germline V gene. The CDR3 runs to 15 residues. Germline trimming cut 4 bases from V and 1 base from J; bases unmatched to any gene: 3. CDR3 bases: TGTGCCAGCAGCACAGGACAGGGGAACACCGGGGAGCTGTTTTTT. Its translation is CASSTGQGNTGELFF.

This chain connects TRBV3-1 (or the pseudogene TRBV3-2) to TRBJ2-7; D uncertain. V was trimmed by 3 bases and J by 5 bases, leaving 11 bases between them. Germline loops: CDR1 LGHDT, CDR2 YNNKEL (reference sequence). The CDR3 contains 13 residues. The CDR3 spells CASSHMSRHEQYF. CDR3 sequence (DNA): TGTGCCAGCAGCCATATGAGTCGTCACGAGCAGTACTTC.

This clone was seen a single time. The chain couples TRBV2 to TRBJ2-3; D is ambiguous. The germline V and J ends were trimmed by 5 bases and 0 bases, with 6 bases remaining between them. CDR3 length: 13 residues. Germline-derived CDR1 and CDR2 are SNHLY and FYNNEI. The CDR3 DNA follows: TGTGCCAGCAGTTTGGAGAGCACAGATACGCAGTATTTT. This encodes CASSLESTDTQYF.

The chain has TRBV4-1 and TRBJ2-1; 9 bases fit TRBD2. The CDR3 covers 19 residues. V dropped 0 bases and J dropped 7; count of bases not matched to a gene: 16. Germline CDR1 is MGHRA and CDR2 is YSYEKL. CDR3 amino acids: CASSQEGGLAGTFGNEQFF. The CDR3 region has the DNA TGCGCCAGCAGCCAAGAAGGTGGGCTAGCGGGAACCTTCGGGAATGAGCAGTTCTTC.

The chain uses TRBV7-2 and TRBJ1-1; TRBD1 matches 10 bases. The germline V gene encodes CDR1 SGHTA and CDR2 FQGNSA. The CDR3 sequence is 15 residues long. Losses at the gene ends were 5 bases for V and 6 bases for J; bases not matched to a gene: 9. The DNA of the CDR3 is TGTGCCAGCAGCCCGGACAGGGGGGGTAGCGCTGAAGCTTTCTTT. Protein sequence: CASSPDRGGSAEAFF.

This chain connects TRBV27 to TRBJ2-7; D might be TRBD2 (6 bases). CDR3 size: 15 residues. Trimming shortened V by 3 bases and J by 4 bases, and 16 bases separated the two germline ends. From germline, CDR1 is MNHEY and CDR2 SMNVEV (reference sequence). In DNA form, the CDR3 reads TGTGCCAGCAGTTTGGGGCTAGCGATTCGATACGAGCAGTACTTC. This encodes CASSLGLAIRYEQYF.

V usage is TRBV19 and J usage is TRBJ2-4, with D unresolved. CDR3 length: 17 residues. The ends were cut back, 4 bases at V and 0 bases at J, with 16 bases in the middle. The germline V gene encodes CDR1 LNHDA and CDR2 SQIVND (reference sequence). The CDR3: CASSTNGQSLAKNIQYF. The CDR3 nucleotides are TGTGCCAGTAGTACCAATGGGCAGTCTCTAGCCAAAAACATTCAGTACTTC.

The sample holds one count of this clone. The CDR3 sequence: CAGHGSTNEKLFF. The CDR3 DNA reads TGTGCCGGCCACGGGTCGACTAATGAAAAACTGTTTTTT. The chain is built from TRBV30 and TRBJ1-4, with no clear D. Germline V gene data show CDR1 as GTSNPN and CDR2 as SVGIG (reference sequence). This CDR3 comprises 13 residues. V was pared by 8 bases and J by 2 bases, with 12 bases between.

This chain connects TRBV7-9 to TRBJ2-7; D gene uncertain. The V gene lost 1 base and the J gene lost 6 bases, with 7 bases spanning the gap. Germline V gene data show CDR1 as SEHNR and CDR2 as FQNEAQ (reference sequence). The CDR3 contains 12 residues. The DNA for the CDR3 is TGTGCCAGCAGCTTAGGGTACGGCGAGCAGTACTTC. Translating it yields CASSLGYGEQYF.

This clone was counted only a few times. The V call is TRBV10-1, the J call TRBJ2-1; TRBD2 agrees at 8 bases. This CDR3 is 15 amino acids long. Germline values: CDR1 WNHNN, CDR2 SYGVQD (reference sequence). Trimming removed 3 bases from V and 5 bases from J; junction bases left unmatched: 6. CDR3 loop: CASSEISGGDNEQFF. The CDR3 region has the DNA TGCGCCAGCAGTGAAATCAGCGGGGGAGACAATGAGCAGTTCTTC.

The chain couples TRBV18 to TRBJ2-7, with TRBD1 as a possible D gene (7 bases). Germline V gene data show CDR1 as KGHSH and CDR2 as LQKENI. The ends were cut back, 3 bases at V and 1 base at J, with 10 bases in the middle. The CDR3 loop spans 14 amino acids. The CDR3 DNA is TGTGCCAGCTCACCGGAGGGGGCTTCCTACGAGCAGTACTTC. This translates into CASSPEGASYEQYF.

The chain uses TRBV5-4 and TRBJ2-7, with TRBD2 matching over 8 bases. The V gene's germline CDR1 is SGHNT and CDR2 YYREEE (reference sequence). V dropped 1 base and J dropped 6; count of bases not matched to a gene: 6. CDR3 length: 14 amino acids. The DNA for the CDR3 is TGTGCCAGCAGCTTGAAAGCGGGAGTTGGCGAGCAGTACTTC. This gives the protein CASSLKAGVGEQYF.

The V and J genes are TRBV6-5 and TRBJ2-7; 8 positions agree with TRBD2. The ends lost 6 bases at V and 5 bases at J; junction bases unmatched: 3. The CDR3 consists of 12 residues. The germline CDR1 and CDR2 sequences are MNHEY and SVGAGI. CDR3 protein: CASRRAGDEQYF. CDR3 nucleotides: TGTGCCAGCAGAAGAGCGGGAGACGAGCAGTACTTC.

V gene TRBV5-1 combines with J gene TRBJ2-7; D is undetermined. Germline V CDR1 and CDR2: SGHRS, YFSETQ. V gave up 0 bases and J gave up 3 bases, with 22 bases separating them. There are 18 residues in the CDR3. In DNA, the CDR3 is TGCGCCAGCAGCTTGGCCGGGTTATCACCCTCTGCCGTCTACGAGCAGTACTTC. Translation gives CASSLAGLSPSAVYEQYF.

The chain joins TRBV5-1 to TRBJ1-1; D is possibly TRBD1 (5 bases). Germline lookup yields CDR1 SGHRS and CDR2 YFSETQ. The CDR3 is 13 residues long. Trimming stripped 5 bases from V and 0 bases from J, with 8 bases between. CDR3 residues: CASRTVLNTEAFF. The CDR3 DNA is TGCGCCAGCAGGACAGTTTTGAACACTGAAGCTTTCTTT. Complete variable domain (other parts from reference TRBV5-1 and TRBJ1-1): KAGVTQTPRYLIKTRGQQVTLSCSPISGHRSVSWYQQTPGQGLQFLFEYFSETQRNKGNFPGRFSGRQFSNSRSEMNVSTLELGDSALYLCASRTVLNTEAFFGQGTRLTVV.

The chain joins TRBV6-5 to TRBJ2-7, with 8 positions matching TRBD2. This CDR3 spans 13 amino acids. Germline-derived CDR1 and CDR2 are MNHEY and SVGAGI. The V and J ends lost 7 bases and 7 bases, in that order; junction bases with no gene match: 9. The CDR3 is CASKRGPGEEQYF. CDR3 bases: TGTGCCAGCAAGCGGGGGCCGGGGGAGGAGCAGTACTTC.

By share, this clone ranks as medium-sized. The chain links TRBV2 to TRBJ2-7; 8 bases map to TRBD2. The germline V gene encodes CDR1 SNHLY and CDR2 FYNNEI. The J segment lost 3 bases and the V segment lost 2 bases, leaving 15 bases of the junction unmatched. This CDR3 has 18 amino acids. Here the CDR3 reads CASSEFWGSGTNNYEQYF. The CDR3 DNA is TGTGCCAGCAGTGAATTCTGGGGTAGCGGGACCAACAACTACGAGCAGTACTTC.

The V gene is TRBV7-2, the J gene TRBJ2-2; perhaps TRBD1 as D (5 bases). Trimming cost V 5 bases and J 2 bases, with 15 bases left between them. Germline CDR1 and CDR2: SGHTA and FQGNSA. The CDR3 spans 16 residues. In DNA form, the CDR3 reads TGTGCCAGCAGCCTCAGACAGCGAGCTAACACCGGGGAGCTGTTTTTT. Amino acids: CASSLRQRANTGELFF. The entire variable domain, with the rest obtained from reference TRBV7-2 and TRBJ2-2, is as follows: GAGVSQSPSNKVTEKGKDVELRCDPISGHTALYWYRQSLGQGLEFLIYFQGNSAPDKSGLPSDRFSAERTGGSVSTLTIQRTQQEDSAVYLCASSLRQRANTGELFFGEGSRLTVL.